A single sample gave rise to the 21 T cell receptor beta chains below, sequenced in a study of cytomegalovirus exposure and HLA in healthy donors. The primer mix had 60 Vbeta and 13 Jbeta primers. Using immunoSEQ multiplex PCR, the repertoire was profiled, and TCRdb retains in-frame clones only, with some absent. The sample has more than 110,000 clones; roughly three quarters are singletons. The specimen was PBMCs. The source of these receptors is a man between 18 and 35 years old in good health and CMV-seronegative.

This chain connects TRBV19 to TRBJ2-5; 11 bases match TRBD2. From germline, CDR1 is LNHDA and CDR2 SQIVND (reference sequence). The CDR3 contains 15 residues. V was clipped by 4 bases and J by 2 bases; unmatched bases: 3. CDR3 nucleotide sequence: TGTGCCAGTAGTACGGGACTAGCGGTTCAAGAGACCCAGTACTTC. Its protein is CASSTGLAVQETQYF.

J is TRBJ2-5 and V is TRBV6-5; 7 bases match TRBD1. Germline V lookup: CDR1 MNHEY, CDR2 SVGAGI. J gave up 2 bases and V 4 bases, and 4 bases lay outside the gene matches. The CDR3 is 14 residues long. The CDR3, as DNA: TGTGCCAGCAGTTTTCAGGGGGAACAAGAGACCCAGTACTTC. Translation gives CASSFQGEQETQYF.

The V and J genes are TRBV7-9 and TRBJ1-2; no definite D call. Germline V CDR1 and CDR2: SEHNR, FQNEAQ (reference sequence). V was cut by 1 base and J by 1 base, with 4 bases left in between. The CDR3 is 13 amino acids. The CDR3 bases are TGTGCCAGCAGCTTAGTCAGTAACTATGGCTACACCTTC. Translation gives CASSLVSNYGYTF.

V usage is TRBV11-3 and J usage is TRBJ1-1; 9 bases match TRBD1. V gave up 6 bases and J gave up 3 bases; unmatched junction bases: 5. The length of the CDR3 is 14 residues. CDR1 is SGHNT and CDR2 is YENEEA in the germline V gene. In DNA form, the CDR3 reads TGTGCCAGCAGACTACGGGACAGGGACACTGAAGCTTTCTTT. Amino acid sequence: CASRLRDRDTEAFF. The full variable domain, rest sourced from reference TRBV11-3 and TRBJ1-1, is EAGVVQSPRYKIIEKKQPVAFWCNPISGHNTLYWYLQNLGQGPELLIRYENEEAVDDSQLPKDRFSAERLKGVDSTLKIQPAELGDSAVYLCASRLRDRDTEAFFGQGTRLTVV.

The DNA for the CDR3 is TGTGCCAGCAGCTTAGTAGCTAGCGGGAGCGCAGATACGCAGTATTTT. Its translation: CASSLVASGSADTQYF. This rearrangement joins TRBV7-3 to TRBJ2-3; TRBD2 matches 10 bases. Looked up from germline, CDR1 is SGHTA and CDR2 is FQGTGA. V shed 2 bases, J shed 4 bases, and the junction held 6 bases outside the gene matches. The CDR3 is 16 amino acids.

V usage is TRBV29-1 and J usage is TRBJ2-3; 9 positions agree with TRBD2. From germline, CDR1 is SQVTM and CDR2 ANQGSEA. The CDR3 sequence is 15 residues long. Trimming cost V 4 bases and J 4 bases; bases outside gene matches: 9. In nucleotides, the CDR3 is TGCAGCGTTGGCCATGTAGCGGGAGCTGCAGATACGCAGTATTTT. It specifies CSVGHVAGAADTQYF.

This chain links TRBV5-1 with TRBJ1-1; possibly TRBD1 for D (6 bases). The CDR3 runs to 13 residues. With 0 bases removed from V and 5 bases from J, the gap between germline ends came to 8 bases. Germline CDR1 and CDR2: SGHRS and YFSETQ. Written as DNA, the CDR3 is TGCGCCAGCAGCTTGGACAGGGTTACTGAAGCTTTCTTT. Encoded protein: CASSLDRVTEAFF. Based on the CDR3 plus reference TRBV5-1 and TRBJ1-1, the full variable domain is KAGVTQTPRYLIKTRGQQVTLSCSPISGHRSVSWYQQTPGQGLQFLFEYFSETQRNKGNFPGRFSGRQFSNSRSEMNVSTLELGDSALYLCASSLDRVTEAFFGQGTRLTVV.

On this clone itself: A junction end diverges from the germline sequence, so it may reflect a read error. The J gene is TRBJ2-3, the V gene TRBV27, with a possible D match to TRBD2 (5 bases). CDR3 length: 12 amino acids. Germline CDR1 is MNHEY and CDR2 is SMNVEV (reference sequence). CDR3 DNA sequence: TGTGCCAGCAGTTCCGGCGGGCGTACTAGGGATTTT. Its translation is CASSSGGRTRDF.

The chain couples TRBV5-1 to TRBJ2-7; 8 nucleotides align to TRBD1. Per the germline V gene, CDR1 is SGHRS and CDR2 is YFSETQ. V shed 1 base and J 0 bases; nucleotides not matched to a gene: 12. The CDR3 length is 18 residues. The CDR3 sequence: CASSLRPGGRYSSYEQYF. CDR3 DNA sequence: TGCGCCAGCAGCTTGAGGCCAGGGGGCCGTTATAGCTCCTACGAGCAGTACTTC. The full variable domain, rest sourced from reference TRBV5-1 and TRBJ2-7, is KAGVTQTPRYLIKTRGQQVTLSCSPISGHRSVSWYQQTPGQGLQFLFEYFSETQRNKGNFPGRFSGRQFSNSRSEMNVSTLELGDSALYLCASSLRPGGRYSSYEQYFGPGTRLTVT.

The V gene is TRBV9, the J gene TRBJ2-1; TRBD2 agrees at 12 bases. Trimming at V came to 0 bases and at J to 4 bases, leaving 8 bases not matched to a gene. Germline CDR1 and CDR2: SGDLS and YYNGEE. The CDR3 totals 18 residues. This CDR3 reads CASSVGLAGVAGYNEQFF. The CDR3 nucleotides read TGTGCCAGCAGCGTAGGACTAGCGGGAGTCGCGGGATACAATGAGCAGTTCTTC.

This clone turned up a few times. The CDR3 region is CASSLASGSQETQYF. CDR3 in DNA: TGTGCCAGCAGCTTAGCGAGCGGCAGTCAAGAGACCCAGTACTTC. The rearrangement links TRBV7-9 to TRBJ2-5, with a weak D call TRBD2 (5 bases). Germline V lookup: CDR1 SEHNR, CDR2 FQNEAQ (reference sequence). The CDR3 has 15 residues. V was shortened by 0 bases and J by 2 bases, with 10 bases between the two germline ends.

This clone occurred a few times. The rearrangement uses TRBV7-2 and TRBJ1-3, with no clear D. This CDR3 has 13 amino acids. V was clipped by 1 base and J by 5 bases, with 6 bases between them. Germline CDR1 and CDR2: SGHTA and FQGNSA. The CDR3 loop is CASSLGDRNTIYF. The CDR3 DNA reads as TGTGCCAGCAGCTTAGGAGATCGAAACACCATATATTTT.

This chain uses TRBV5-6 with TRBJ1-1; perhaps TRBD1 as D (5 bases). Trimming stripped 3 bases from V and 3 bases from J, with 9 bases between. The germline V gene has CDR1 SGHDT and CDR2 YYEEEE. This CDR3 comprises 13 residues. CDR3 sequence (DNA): TGTGCCAGCAGCTCCGGAGGGGACACTGAAGCTTTCTTT. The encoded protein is CASSSGGDTEAFF.

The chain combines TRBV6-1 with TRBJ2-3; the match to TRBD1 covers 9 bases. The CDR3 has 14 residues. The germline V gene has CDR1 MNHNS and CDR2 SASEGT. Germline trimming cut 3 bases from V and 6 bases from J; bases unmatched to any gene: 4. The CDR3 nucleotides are TGTGCCAGCAGTGAGGGACAGGGTCGGGATACGCAGTATTTT. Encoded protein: CASSEGQGRDTQYF.

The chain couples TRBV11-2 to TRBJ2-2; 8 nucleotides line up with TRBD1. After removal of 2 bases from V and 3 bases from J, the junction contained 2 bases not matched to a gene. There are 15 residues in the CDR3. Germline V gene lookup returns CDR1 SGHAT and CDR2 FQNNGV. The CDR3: CASSLTGGDTGELFF. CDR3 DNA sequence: TGTGCCAGCAGCTTAACAGGGGGAGACACCGGGGAGCTGTTTTTT.

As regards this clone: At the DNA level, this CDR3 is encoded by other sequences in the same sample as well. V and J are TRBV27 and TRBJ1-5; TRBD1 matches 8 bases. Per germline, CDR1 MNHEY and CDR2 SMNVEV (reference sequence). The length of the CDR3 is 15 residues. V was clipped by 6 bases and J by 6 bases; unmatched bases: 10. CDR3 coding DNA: TGTGCCAGCAGGGCAGGGGGCCCCGGTAGTCAGCCCCAGCATTTT. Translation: CASRAGGPGSQPQHF.

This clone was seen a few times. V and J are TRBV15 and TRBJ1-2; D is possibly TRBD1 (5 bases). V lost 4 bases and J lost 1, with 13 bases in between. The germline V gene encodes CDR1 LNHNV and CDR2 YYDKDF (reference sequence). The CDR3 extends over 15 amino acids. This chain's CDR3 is CATSKESTVNYGYTF. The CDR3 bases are TGTGCCACCAGCAAGGAATCGACAGTTAACTATGGCTACACCTTC.

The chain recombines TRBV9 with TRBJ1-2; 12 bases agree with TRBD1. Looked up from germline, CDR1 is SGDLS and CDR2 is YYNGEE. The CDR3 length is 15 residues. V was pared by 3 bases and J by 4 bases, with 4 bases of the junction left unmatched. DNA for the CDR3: TGTGCCAGCAGCGAGGGACAGGGGGCTGTCTATGGCTACACCTTC. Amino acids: CASSEGQGAVYGYTF.

The DNA of the CDR3 is TGTGCCAGCAGCCAAGAAGGGCAGGGAGGAGGGAGTTCACCCCTCCACTTT. Translation gives CASSQEGQGGGSSPLHF. The genes are TRBV4-2 and TRBJ1-6; D is possibly TRBD1 (5 bases). The CDR3 is 17 amino acids. With 0 bases removed from V and 9 bases from J, the gap between germline ends came to 18 bases. From germline, CDR1 is LGHNA and CDR2 YNFKEQ.

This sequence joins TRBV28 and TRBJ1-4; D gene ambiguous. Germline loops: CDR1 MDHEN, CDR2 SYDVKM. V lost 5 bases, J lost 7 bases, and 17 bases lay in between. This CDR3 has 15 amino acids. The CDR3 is CASSPPSGGREKLFF. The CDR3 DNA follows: TGTGCCAGCAGTCCCCCTTCAGGAGGACGTGAAAAACTGTTTTTT.

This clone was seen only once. CDR3 sequence (DNA): TGTGCCAGCAGCCGAATTGGACAGGTGGAAGAGCAGTACTTC. Amino acids: CASSRIGQVEEQYF. This chain joins TRBV6-6 and TRBJ2-7; 7 nucleotides agree with TRBD1. CDR1 MNHNY and CDR2 SVGAGI come from the germline V gene (reference sequence). The CDR3 has 14 residues. V was pared by 6 bases and J by 7 bases, with 12 bases of the junction left unmatched.